The TCR beta chain under discussion was sequenced for a study of blood T cell repertoires in COVID-19. Per the germline V gene, CDR1 is MNHEY and CDR2 is SVGAGI. The ends were cut back, 6 bases at V and 4 bases at J, with 18 bases in the middle. This CDR3 comprises 15 residues. In the study's own analysis: Amplification from reference gene primers served as the basis for estimated nucleated cell counts. TCRdb's table, derived via immunoSEQ multiplex PCR, lists solely in-frame clones and lacks some. V, J and clone size were drawn from that table, and D and trimming were deduced from the DNA. The sample lists roughly 140,000 clones, around nine tenths occurring once.

The specimen sequenced was peripheral blood. The source is a woman aged 40 to 50 with acute or convalescent COVID-19. The rearrangement joins TRBV6-5 to TRBJ1-2; maybe TRBD1 (5 bases). The CDR3 nucleotides are TGTGCCAGCAGCCGTGTACAAGGGGCTGGCTATGGCTACACCTTC. Its translation: CASSRVQGAGYGYTF.